Included here is one T cell receptor (beta chain) sequence, with context. This record comes from a study of blood T cell repertoires in COVID-19. Overall study: Collection of acute and convalescent COVID-19 samples took place in the United States, Italy and Spain. PBMCs, B-cell-depleted T cells, or T cells were the source of the cDNA or gDNA that made up the material.

As originally analysed: Nucleated cell counts were estimated from reference gene primer amplification. The repertoire was sequenced with immunoSEQ multiplex PCR; TCRdb's copy has only in-frame clones and lacks some. The V and J calls and clone size come from that table; D and trimming were worked out from the DNA. The repertoire holds about 75,000 clones, with 90% as singletons. Unmatched junction bases numbered 5, after V lost 3 bases and J lost 7 bases. Germline V lookup: CDR1 MGHDK, CDR2 SYGVNS. CDR3 length: 15 residues. Sequencing was performed on peripheral blood. The V and J genes are TRBV25-1 and TRBJ1-3; TRBD1 agrees at 11 bases. This TCR was sampled from a human donor in a cohort sampled during active COVID-19. In DNA, the CDR3 is TGTGCCAGCAGTGAGGGGGGGACAGGGGGTAACACCATATATTTT. It yields the protein CASSEGGTGGNTIYF. Looking up the rest from reference TRBV25-1 and TRBJ1-3 gives the full variable domain: EADIYQTPRYLVIGTGKKITLECSQTMGHDKMYWYQQDPGMELHLIHYSYGVNSTEKGDLSSESTVSRIRTEHFPLTLESARPSHTSQYLCASSEGGTGGNTIYFGEGSWLTVV.